Listed here are 9 T cell receptor beta chains from one sample, sequenced in a study of blood T cell repertoires in COVID-19. TCRdb keeps only in-frame clones here, not all; method: immunoSEQ multiplex PCR. The repertoire holds some 250,000 clones, with roughly 91% as singletons. Sequencing was carried out using peripheral blood. The receptors come from a woman aged 35 to 49 who had recovered from COVID-19.

The V call is TRBV27, the J call TRBJ2-1; TRBD1 matches 10 bases. The CDR3 runs 15 residues. Germline V lookup: CDR1 MNHEY, CDR2 SMNVEV (reference sequence). The ends lost 3 bases at V and 5 bases at J; junction bases unmatched: 4. The CDR3 loop is CASSFGTGANNEQFF. CDR3 DNA: TGTGCCAGCAGTTTCGGGACAGGGGCCAACAATGAGCAGTTCTTC.

The chain is built from TRBV7-3 and TRBJ2-2; maybe TRBD1 (6 bases). V lost 4 bases to trimming and J lost 5 bases, with 8 bases between them. The CDR3 is 13 residues long. CDR1 is SGHTA, CDR2 FQGTGA, per germline. CDR3 bases: TGTGCCAGCAGCTCAGGGGTTACCGGGGAGCTGTTTTTT. This encodes CASSSGVTGELFF.

The table lists this clone with a few counts. This chain joins TRBV3-1 (or the pseudogene TRBV3-2) and TRBJ1-5, with D perhaps TRBD1 (5 bases). Germline lookup yields CDR1 LGHDT and CDR2 YNNKEL (reference sequence). V was cut by 1 base and J by 2 bases, with 6 bases left in between. The CDR3 contains 14 residues. CDR3 loop: CASSQGGGNQPQHF. The CDR3 bases are TGTGCCAGCAGCCAAGGGGGGGGCAATCAGCCCCAGCATTTT.

The chain couples TRBV7-2 to TRBJ2-1; TRBD2 might be the D (5 bases). CDR3 length: 14 amino acids. Trimming left V 5 bases short and J 4 bases short, with 12 bases between. CDR1 is SGHTA and CDR2 is FQGNSA in the germline V gene. CDR3 loop: CASSLREHYNEQFF. The CDR3 DNA sequence: TGTGCCAGCAGCCTCCGGGAACATTACAATGAGCAGTTCTTC.

The chain has TRBV27 and TRBJ2-1; TRBD2 matches at 8 bases. The trim removed 6 bases at V and 3 bases at J, leaving 13 bases unmatched. CDR1 is MNHEY, CDR2 SMNVEV, per germline (reference sequence). This CDR3 is built from 17 residues. CDR3 DNA: TGTGCCAGCAGGGGACGGTGGAGCGGGGGATACTACAATGAGCAGTTCTTC. Residues: CASRGRWSGGYYNEQFF.

The J gene is TRBJ2-1, the V gene TRBV19, with 7 nucleotides matching TRBD2. Germline loops: CDR1 LNHDA, CDR2 SQIVND (reference sequence). The V and J ends lost 3 bases and 6 bases, in that order; junction bases with no gene match: 11. The CDR3 extends over 16 amino acids. CDR3 sequence (DNA): TGTGCCAGTAGTATTTGGGCGGGAGTTGAGGGCAATGAGCAGTTCTTC. It encodes CASSIWAGVEGNEQFF. The whole variable domain, remainder taken from reference TRBV19 and TRBJ2-1, is DGGITQSPKYLFRKEGQNVTLSCEQNLNHDAMYWYRQDPGQGLRLIYYSQIVNDFQKGDIAEGYSVSREKKESFPLTVTSAQKNPTAFYLCASSIWAGVEGNEQFFGPGTRLTVL.

This chain joins TRBV9 and TRBJ2-1, with D perhaps TRBD2 (5 bases). CDR1 and CDR2 (germline): SGDLS, YYNGEE. The CDR3 covers 14 residues. V lost 2 bases to trimming and J lost 3 bases, with 9 bases between them. The CDR3 nucleotides are TGTGCCAGCAGCGTCACCCGGGACTACAATGAGCAGTTCTTC. It translates to CASSVTRDYNEQFF.

A word on this clone: The sample carries other DNA sequences with the same CDR3. The gene calls are TRBV6-6 and TRBJ2-1; 9 positions match TRBD2. The CDR3 is 16 amino acids. V gave up 7 bases and J gave up 3 bases; unmatched junction bases: 10. Germline V lookup: CDR1 MNHNY, CDR2 SVGAGI (reference sequence). The CDR3 DNA reads TGTGCCAGCAAGGGCCTCGTAGCGGGAGTCTACAATGAGCAGTTCTTC. Protein sequence: CASKGLVAGVYNEQFF.

The gene calls are TRBV11-3 and TRBJ1-6, with TRBD1 as a possible D gene (6 bases). V gave up 7 bases and J gave up 4 bases, with 14 bases separating them. Germline V gene data show CDR1 as SGHNT and CDR2 as YENEEA. The CDR3 spans 15 residues. The DNA of the CDR3 is TGTGCCAGCACCACCAAGAGGGGGTATAATTCACCCCTCCACTTT. Protein: CASTTKRGYNSPLHF.